This TCR beta chain was sequenced during a study of blood T cell repertoires in COVID-19. Per the original methods: Using reference gene primer amplification, nucleated cell counts were estimated. This table comes from immunoSEQ multiplex PCR, and its TCRdb copy is limited to in-frame clones, with some not included. V, J and clone size are taken as reported in that table, and D and trimming were inferred from the DNA itself. In the table there are 270,000 or so clones, roughly 89% of which are singletons. The CDR3 extends over 14 amino acids. Germline V gene sequence: CDR1 MDHEN, CDR2 SYDVKM. V lost 3 bases and J lost 7; bases outside the gene matches: 4.

This TCR came from a woman in her thirties or forties who had recovered from COVID-19. This chain uses TRBV28 with TRBJ2-2; TRBD2 matches at 8 bases. The sample was peripheral blood. The CDR3 here is CASSFRREVGELFF. CDR3 bases: TGTGCCAGCAGTTTTAGGCGGGAGGTCGGGGAGCTGTTTTTT.